This T cell receptor beta chain was obtained from a study of cytomegalovirus exposure and HLA in healthy donors. Germline trimming cut 2 bases from V and 1 base from J; bases unmatched to any gene: 2. CDR3 length: 14 amino acids. Per germline, CDR1 SGHRS and CDR2 YFSETQ. Findings of the study overall: An analysis was carried out later, and it reportedly showed fewer N-insertions in an Asian-associated ancestry cluster than the 666-donor mean. In an earlier analysis, in fewer than 700 donors, most V segments appeared productive either ~90% or ~30% of the time.

A note on this clone: The antigen is undetermined.

Amplification used 60 Vbeta primers and 13 Jbeta primers. Assay used: immunoSEQ multiplex PCR; TCRdb lists only in-frame clones, some missing. Of under 200,000 clones in the sample, 80% to 90% were seen once. The chain links TRBV5-1 to TRBJ1-1; 7 positions match TRBD1. The sequencing input was PBMCs. The TCR originated in a young man in good health and CMV-seronegative. The chain's CDR3 is CASSFQGGNTEAFF. CDR3 sequence (DNA): TGCGCCAGCAGCTTTCAGGGGGGGAACACTGAAGCTTTCTTT.